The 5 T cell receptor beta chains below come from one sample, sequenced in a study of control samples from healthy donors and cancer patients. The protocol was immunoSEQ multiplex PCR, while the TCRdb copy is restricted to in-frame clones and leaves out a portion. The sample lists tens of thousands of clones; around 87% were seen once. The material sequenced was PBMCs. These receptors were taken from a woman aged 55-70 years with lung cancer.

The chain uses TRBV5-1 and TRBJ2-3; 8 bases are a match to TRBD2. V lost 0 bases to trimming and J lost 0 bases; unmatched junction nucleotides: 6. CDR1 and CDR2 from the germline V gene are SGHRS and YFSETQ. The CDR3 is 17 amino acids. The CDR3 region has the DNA TGCGCCAGCAGCTTGGGGGTGTCTAGCGGGAGCACAGATACGCAGTATTTT. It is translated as CASSLGVSSGSTDTQYF.

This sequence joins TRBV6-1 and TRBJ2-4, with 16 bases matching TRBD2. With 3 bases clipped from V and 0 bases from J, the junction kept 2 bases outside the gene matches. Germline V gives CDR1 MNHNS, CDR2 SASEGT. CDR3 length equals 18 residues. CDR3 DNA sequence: TGTGCCAGCAGTGAGGGGACTAGCGGGGGGGTAGCCAAAAACATTCAGTACTTC. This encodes CASSEGTSGGVAKNIQYF.

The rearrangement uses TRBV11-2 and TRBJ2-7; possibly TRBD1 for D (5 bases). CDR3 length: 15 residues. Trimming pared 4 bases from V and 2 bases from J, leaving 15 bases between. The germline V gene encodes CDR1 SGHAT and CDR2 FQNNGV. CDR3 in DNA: TGTGCCAGCAGCTCCCCGACAGAGTCTCCCTACGAGCAGTACTTC. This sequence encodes CASSSPTESPYEQYF.

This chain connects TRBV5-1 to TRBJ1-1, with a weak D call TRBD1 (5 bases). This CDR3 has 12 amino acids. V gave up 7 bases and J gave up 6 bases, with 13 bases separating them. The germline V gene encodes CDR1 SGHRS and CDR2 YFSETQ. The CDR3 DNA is TGCGCCAGCGGAAAAGGGGTCGCTGAAGCTTTCTTT. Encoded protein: CASGKGVAEAFF. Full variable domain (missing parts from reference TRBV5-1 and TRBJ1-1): KAGVTQTPRYLIKTRGQQVTLSCSPISGHRSVSWYQQTPGQGLQFLFEYFSETQRNKGNFPGRFSGRQFSNSRSEMNVSTLELGDSALYLCASGKGVAEAFFGQGTRLTVV.

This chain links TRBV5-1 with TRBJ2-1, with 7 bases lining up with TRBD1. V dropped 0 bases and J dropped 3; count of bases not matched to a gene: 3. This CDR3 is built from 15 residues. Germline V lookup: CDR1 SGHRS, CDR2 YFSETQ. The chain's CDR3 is CASSLESGGYNEQFF. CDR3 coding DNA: TGCGCCAGCAGCTTGGAGTCAGGGGGCTACAATGAGCAGTTCTTC.